A selection of T cell receptor beta chains follows, all from one sample in a study of regulatory T cells in long-lasting Graves disease. MiXCR, run by TCRdb on the multiplex PCR reads, gives a single entry per CDR3 protein. The data contain hundreds of thousands of distinct CDR3 sequences, roughly 16% of them singletons. The starting material was peripheral blood mononuclear cells (PBMCs), obtained at new diagnosis, from a patient treated with antithyroid drugs. The receptors originated from a female donor with Graves disease. Both conserved end residues are part of each CDR3. A D gene is named only where the DNA matches it firmly. Size is omitted from some rows. Given values are once, few, many or a class for expanded clones.

clone size	V gene	J gene	D gene	CDR3 protein	CDR3 DNA
many	TRBV24-1	TRBJ2-5	TRBD1	CATSDPDRQGASQETQYF	TGTGCCACCAGTGACCCTGATCGACAGGGAGCTTCCCAAGAGACCCAGTACTTC
many	TRBV15	TRBJ2-3	NA	CATSGDVYTDTQYF	TGTGCCACCAGCGGGGATGTGTACACAGATACGCAGTATTTT
few	TRBV4-1	TRBJ1-5	NA	CASSQATENQPQHF	TGCGCCAGCAGCCAAGCGACAGAAAATCAGCCCCAGCATTTT
many	TRBV3-1	TRBJ1-2	TRBD1	CASSPPDRVGGYTF	TGTGCCAGCAGTCCGCCCGACAGGGTAGGAGGCTACACCTTC
NA	TRBV4-2	TRBJ2-3	NA	CASSQDTVGRSITDTQYF	TGTGCCAGCAGCCAAGACACAGTCGGGCGGTCTATCACAGATACGCAGTATTTT
many	TRBV19	TRBJ1-1	NA	CASSIDHPRNTEAFF	TGTGCCAGTAGTATAGATCACCCCCGGAACACTGAAGCTTTCTTT
many	TRBV20-1	TRBJ2-3	TRBD2	CSAREAGATDTQYF	TGCAGTGCTAGAGAAGCGGGAGCCACAGATACGCAGTATTTT
few	TRBV5-6	TRBJ2-3	NA	CASRATLTDTQYF	TGTGCCAGCAGGGCGACTCTCACAGATACGCAGTATTTT
many	TRBV2	TRBJ1-2	NA	CATPWSPDKAPYGYTF	TGTGCCACACCTTGGAGTCCCGACAAGGCCCCTTATGGCTACACCTTC
many	TRBV12-3/TRBV12-4	TRBJ2-1	TRBD2	CASSPNLGLAVSNEQFF	TGTGCCAGCAGCCCAAACCTGGGACTAGCGGTATCCAATGAGCAGTTCTTC
many	TRBV4-2	TRBJ2-3	NA	CASSQDEVADTQYF	TGTGCCAGCAGCCAAGACGAAGTTGCTGATACGCAGTATTTT
NA	TRBV7-2	TRBJ2-7	NA	CASSLAQDRGEQYF	TGTGCCAGCAGCTTAGCGCAGGATCGGGGAGAGCAGTACTTC
many	TRBV20-1	TRBJ2-5	TRBD2	CSARDPSGRPQETQYF	TGCAGTGCTAGAGACCCTAGCGGGAGACCCCAAGAGACCCAGTACTTC
NA	TRBV25-1	TRBJ1-4	TRBD1	CASTRTQGGGPTNEKLFF	TGTGCCAGCACGAGGACCCAGGGGGGGGGCCCAACTAATGAAAAACTGTTTTTT
NA	TRBV5-1	TRBJ2-2	TRBD2	CASSLTSGRPVGELFF	TGCGCCAGCAGCCTAACTAGCGGGAGACCCGTCGGGGAGCTGTTTTTT
many	TRBV12-3/TRBV12-4	TRBJ2-3	TRBD2	CASSSRRLAYDVGDTQYF	TGTGCCAGCAGCTCCCGGCGACTAGCGTACGACGTGGGGGATACGCAGTATTTT
many	TRBV28	TRBJ1-2	NA	CASSLGGLSRF	TGTGCCAGCAGTTTAGGGGGCCTTTCGCGGTTC
few	TRBV20-1	TRBJ1-2	NA	CSARVKDSRFYGYTF	TGCAGTGCTAGAGTAAAGGACAGCCGATTCTATGGCTACACCTTC
NA	TRBV18	TRBJ1-5	NA	CASSPQGAVGNQPQHF	TGTGCCAGCTCACCACAGGGAGCAGTCGGCAATCAGCCCCAGCATTTT
many	TRBV11-2	TRBJ2-1	TRBD2	CASSLELAGYNEQFF	TGTGCCAGCAGCTTAGAACTAGCGGGCTACAATGAGCAGTTCTTC
many	TRBV30	TRBJ1-2	NA	CAWSISPGETNGYTF	TGTGCCTGGAGTATTTCTCCAGGGGAAACAAATGGCTACACCTTC
once	TRBV7-2	TRBJ2-1	TRBD2	CASSLSGTTLRYEQFF	TGTGCCAGCAGCTTATCGGGGACTACGCTCCGCTATGAGCAGTTCTTC
NA	TRBV7-3	TRBJ2-3	NA	CASSSHGGERPWDTQYF	TGTGCCAGCAGCTCCCACGGCGGGGAGCGGCCGTGGGATACGCAGTATTTT
many	TRBV7-2	TRBJ1-5	NA	CASSLGGGAVQPQHF	TGTGCCAGCAGCTTAGGAGGAGGGGCGGTTCAGCCCCAGCATTTT
many	TRBV28	TRBJ2-1	NA	CASSLSSGLTVF	TGTGCCAGCAGTTTAAGTTCGGGTCTGACGGTCTTC
few	TRBV4-1	TRBJ2-1	NA	CASSFLDGGEQFF	TGCGCCAGCAGCTTCTTGGACGGCGGTGAGCAGTTCTTC
NA	TRBV9	TRBJ2-3	NA	CASSVGGGPPDTQYF	TGTGCCAGCAGCGTAGGGGGGGGGCCCCCAGATACGCAGTATTTT
many	TRBV12-3/TRBV12-4	TRBJ2-1	TRBD1	CASSLYGDRDNEQFF	TGTGCCAGCAGTTTATACGGGGACAGGGACAATGAGCAGTTCTTC
many	TRBV20-1	TRBJ1-5	NA	CSARQTSNQPQHF	TGCAGTGCTAGGCAGACTAGCAATCAGCCCCAGCATTTT
many	TRBV5-1	TRBJ1-2	NA	CASRQTGPHGYTF	TGCGCCAGCCGACAGACAGGCCCCCATGGCTACACCTTC
many	TRBV3-1	TRBJ2-1	NA	CASSHAITGTRGSEQFF	TGTGCCAGCAGCCATGCCATAACCGGGACCCGGGGGAGTGAGCAGTTCTTC
many	TRBV10-3	TRBJ1-1	NA	CAISDPGHTHEAFF	TGTGCCATCAGTGATCCGGGACACACACACGAAGCTTTCTTT
many	TRBV5-1	TRBJ2-7	NA	CASSMGISYEQYF	TGCGCCAGCTCCATGGGGATCTCCTACGAGCAGTACTTC
many	TRBV12-5	TRBJ2-2	NA	CASGYYTGELFF	TGTGCTAGTGGTTACTACACCGGGGAGCTGTTTTTT
many	TRBV7-2	TRBJ2-1	TRBD1	CASSQGGGQGSYNEQFF	TGTGCCAGCAGCCAGGGGGGGGGACAGGGCTCCTACAATGAGCAGTTCTTC
NA	TRBV18	TRBJ2-1	NA	CASSPPGELAYNEQFF	TGTGCCAGCTCACCACCTGGGGAGCTGGCCTACAATGAGCAGTTCTTC
many	TRBV12-3/TRBV12-4	TRBJ1-2	NA	CASSWEGYGYTF	TGTGCCAGCAGTTGGGAGGGTTATGGCTACACCTTC
NA	TRBV27	TRBJ2-7	NA	CASGDLHEQYF	TGTGCCAGCGGGGACCTCCACGAGCAGTACTTC
few	TRBV20-1	TRBJ2-7	NA	CSALGTGSYEQYF	TGCAGTGCTCTAGGGACGGGCTCCTACGAGCAGTACTTC
many	TRBV28	TRBJ2-3	NA	CASSARTPDTQYF	TGTGCCAGCAGTGCCCGAACACCAGATACGCAGTATTTT
NA	TRBV7-3	TRBJ2-1	TRBD2	CASSPSGGALDEQFF	TGTGCCAGCAGCCCGAGCGGGGGGGCCTTAGATGAGCAGTTCTTC
NA	TRBV29-1	TRBJ2-2	NA	CSVVAFGPGGPGELFF	TGCAGCGTTGTAGCGTTTGGCCCCGGAGGGCCCGGGGAGCTGTTTTTT
many	TRBV29-1	TRBJ2-7	NA	CSVYRSTSYEQYF	TGCAGCGTTTACAGGTCTACCTCCTACGAGCAGTACTTC
few	TRBV27	TRBJ2-1	TRBD2	CASTVAGVNEQFF	TGTGCCAGCACCGTAGCGGGAGTTAATGAGCAGTTCTTC
many	TRBV12-3/TRBV12-4	TRBJ2-1	NA	CASSFGPGAINNEQFF	TGTGCCAGCAGTTTCGGCCCGGGGGCGATTAATAATGAGCAGTTCTTC
NA	TRBV28	TRBJ2-7	TRBD2	CASSRTSGDSYEQYF	TGTGCCAGCAGCCGAACTAGCGGAGACTCCTACGAGCAGTACTTC